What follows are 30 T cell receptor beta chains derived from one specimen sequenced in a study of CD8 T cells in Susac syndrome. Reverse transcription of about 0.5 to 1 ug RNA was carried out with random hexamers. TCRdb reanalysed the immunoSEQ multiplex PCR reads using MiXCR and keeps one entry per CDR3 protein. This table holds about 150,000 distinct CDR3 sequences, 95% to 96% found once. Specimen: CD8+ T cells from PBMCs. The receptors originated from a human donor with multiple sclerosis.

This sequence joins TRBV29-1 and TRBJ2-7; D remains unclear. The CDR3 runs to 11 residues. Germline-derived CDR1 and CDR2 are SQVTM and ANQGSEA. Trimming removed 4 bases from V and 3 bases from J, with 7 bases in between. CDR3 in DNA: TGCAGCGTTGTATCGGGCTACGAGCAGTACTTC. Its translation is CSVVSGYEQYF.

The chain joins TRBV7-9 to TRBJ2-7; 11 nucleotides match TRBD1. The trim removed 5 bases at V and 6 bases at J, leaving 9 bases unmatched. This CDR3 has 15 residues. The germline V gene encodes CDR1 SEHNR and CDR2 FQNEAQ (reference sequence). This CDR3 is CASSRIRTGGSEQYF. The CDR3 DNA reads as TGTGCCAGCAGCCGAATTCGGACAGGGGGCTCCGAGCAGTACTTC.

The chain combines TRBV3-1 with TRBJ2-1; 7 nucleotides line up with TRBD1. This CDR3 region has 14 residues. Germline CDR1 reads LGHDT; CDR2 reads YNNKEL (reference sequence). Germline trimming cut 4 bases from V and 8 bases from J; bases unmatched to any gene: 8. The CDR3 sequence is CASSLSGGGDEQFF. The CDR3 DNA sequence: TGTGCCAGCAGCCTTTCAGGGGGTGGGGATGAGCAGTTCTTC.

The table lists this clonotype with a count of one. As DNA, the CDR3 is TGTGCCGGAATAGCGGGGGGGCCCCCGGAGACCCAGTACTTC. It specifies CAGIAGGPPETQYF. The V call is TRBV30, the J call TRBJ2-5; 11 bases are shared with TRBD2. Unmatched junction bases numbered 10, after V lost 8 bases and J lost 5 bases. CDR1 is GTSNPN, CDR2 SVGIG, per germline (reference sequence). This CDR3 comprises 14 residues.

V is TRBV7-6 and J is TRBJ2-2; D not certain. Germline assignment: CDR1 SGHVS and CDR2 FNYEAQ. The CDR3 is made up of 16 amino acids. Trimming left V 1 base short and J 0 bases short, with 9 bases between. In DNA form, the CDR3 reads TGTGCCAGCAGCTTAGTCCTGAATTCGAACACCGGGGAGCTGTTTTTT. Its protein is CASSLVLNSNTGELFF. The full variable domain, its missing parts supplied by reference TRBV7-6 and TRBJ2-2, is GAGVSQSPRYKVTKRGQDVALRCDPISGHVSLYWYRQALGQGPEFLTYFNYEAQQDKSGLPNDRFSAERPEGSISTLTIQRTEQRDSAMYRCASSLVLNSNTGELFFGEGSRLTVL.

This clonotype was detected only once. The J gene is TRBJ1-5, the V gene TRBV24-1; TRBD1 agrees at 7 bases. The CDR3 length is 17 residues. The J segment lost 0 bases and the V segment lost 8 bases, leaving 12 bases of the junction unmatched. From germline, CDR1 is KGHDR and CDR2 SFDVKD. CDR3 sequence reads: CATTRDSGSYSNQPQHF. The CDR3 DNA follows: TGTGCCACCACCCGGGACAGTGGAAGTTATAGCAATCAGCCCCAGCATTTT.

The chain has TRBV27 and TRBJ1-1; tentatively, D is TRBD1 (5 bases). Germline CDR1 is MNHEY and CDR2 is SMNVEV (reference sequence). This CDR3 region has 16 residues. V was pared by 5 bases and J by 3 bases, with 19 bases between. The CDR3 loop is CASSLFLDRVDTEAFF. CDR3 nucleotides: TGTGCCAGCAGTCTCTTCCTAGACAGAGTCGACACTGAAGCTTTCTTT.

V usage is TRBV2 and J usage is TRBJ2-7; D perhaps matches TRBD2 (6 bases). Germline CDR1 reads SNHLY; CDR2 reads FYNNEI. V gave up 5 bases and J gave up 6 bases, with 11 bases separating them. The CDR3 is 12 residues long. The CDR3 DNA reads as TGTGCCAGCAGTTGGGGGGAAGGCGAGCAGTACTTC. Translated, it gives CASSWGEGEQYF. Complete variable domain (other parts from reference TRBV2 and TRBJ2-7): EPEVTQTPSHQVTQMGQEVILRCVPISNHLYFYWYRQILGQKVEFLVSFYNNEISEKSEIFDDQFSVERPDGSNFTLKIRSTKLEDSAMYFCASSWGEGEQYFGPGTRLTVT.

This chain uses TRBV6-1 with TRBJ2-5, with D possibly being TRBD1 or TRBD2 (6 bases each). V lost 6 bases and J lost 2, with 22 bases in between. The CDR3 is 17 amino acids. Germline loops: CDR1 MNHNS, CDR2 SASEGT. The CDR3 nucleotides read TGTGCCAGCAGGGTAGGACGTCGGGGGCGAGTGCAAGAGACCCAGTACTTC. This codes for CASRVGRRGRVQETQYF.

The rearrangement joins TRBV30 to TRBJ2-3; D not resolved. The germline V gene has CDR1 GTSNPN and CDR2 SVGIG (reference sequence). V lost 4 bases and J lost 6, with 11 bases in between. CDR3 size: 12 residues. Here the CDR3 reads CAWKIPRDTQYF. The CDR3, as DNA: TGTGCCTGGAAGATCCCCAGGGATACGCAGTATTTT.

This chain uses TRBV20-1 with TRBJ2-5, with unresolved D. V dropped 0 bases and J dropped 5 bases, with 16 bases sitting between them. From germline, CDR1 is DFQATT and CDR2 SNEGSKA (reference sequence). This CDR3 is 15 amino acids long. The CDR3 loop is CSARDHGSGLETQYF. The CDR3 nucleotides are TGCAGTGCTAGAGATCATGGGTCCGGGTTGGAGACCCAGTACTTC.

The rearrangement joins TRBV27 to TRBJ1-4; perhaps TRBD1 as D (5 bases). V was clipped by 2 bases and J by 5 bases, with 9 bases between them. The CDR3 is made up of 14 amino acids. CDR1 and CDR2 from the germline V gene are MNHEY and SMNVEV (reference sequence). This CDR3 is CASSLGGSNEKLFF. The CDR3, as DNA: TGTGCCAGCAGTTTAGGGGGGAGCAATGAAAAACTGTTTTTT.

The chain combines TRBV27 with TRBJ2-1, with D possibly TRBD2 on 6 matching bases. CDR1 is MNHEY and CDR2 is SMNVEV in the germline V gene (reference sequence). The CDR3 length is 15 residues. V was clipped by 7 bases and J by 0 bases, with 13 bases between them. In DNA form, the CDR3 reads TGTGCCAGCATCGATCTGGGGGGCTCCTACAATGAGCAGTTCTTC. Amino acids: CASIDLGGSYNEQFF.

The CDR3 DNA reads TGTGCCAGCCAACCGGGACTAACTAATGAGCAGTTCTTC. Translating it yields CASQPGLTNEQFF. The V call is TRBV28, the J call TRBJ2-1; 7 bases match TRBD2. With V trimmed by 8 bases and J by 7 bases, 8 bases remained unmatched. Germline CDR1 reads MDHEN; CDR2 reads SYDVKM. This CDR3 has 13 amino acids.

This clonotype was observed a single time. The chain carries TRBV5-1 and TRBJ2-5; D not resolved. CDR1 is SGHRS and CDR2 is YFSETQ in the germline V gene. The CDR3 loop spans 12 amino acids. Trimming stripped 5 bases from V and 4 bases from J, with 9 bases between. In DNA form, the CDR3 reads TGCGCCAGCAGAAGGTCCCCAGAGACCCAGTACTTC. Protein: CASRRSPETQYF.

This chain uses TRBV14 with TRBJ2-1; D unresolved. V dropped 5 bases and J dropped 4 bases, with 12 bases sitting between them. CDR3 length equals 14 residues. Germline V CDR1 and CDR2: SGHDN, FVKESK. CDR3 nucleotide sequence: TGTGCCAGCAGCTCCTACCGGTCGTACAATGAGCAGTTCTTC. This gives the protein CASSSYRSYNEQFF.

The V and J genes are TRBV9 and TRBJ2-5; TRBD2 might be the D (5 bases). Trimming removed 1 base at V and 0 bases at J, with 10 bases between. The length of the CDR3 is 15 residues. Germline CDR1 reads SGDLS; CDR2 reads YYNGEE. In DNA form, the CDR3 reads TGTGCCAGCAGCGTACGGGGTCTGGACCAAGAGACCCAGTACTTC. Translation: CASSVRGLDQETQYF.

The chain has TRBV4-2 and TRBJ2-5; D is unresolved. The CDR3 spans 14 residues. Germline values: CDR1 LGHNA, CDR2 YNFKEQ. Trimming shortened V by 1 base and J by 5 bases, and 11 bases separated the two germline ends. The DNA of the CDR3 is TGTGCCAGCAGCCAAGGTCCCCCGGCGGAGACCCAGTACTTC. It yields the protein CASSQGPPAETQYF.

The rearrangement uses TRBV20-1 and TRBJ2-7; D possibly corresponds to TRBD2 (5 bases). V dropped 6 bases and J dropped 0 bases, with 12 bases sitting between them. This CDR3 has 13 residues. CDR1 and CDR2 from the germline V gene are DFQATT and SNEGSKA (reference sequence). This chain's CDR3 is CSASRVDSYEQYF. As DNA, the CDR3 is TGCAGTGCCTCGAGGGTAGACTCCTACGAGCAGTACTTC.

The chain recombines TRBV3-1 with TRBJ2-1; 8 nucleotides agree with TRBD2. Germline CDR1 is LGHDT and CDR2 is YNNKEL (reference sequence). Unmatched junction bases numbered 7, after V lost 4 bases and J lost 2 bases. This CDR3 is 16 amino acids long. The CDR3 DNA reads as TGTGCCAGCAGCCTCGGGGGGGGGCAGACCTACAATGAGCAGTTCTTC. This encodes CASSLGGGQTYNEQFF.

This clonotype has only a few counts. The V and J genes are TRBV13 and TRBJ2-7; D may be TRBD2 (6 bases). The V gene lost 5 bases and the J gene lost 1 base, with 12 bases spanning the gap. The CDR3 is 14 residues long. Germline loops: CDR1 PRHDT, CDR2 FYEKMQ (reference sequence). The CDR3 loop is CASSPYGGSYEQYV. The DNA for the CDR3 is TGTGCCAGCAGCCCCTATGGGGGGTCCTACGAGCAGTACGTC.

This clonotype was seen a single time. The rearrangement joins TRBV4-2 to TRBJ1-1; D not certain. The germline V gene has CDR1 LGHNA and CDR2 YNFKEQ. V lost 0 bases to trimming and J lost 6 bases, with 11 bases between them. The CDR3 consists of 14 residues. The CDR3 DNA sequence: TGTGCCAGCAGCCAAGAGGGAGGGAGGGCTGAAGCTTTCTTT. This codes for CASSQEGGRAEAFF.

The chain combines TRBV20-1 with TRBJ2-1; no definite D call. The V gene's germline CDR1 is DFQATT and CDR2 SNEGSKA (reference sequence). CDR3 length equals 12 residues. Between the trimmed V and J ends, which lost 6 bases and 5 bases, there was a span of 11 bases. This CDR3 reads CSADSKDNEQFF. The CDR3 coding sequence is TGCAGTGCCGATAGTAAGGACAATGAGCAGTTCTTC.

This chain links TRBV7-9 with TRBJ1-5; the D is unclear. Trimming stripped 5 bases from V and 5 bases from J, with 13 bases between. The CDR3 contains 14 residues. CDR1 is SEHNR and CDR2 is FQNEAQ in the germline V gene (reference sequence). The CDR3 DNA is TGTGCCAGCAGCCAAACTTGGGCGGATCAGCCCCAGCATTTT. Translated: CASSQTWADQPQHF.

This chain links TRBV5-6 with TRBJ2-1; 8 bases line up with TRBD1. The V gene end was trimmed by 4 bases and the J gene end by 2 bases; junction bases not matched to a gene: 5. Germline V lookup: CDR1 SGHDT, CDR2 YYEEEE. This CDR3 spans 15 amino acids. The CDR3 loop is CASSRQGRTYNEQFF. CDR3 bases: TGTGCCAGCAGCCGACAGGGGAGGACCTACAATGAGCAGTTCTTC.

The CDR3 DNA reads as TGTGCCAGCAGTTACTCGATGAGCGGGGGGTCCTACAATGAGCAGTTCTTC. It yields the protein CASSYSMSGGSYNEQFF. The chain joins TRBV6-5 to TRBJ2-1; 9 nucleotides match TRBD2. Germline V lookup: CDR1 MNHEY, CDR2 SVGAGI. The CDR3 runs to 17 residues. The V segment lost 0 bases and the J segment 1 base; nucleotides outside the gene matches: 4.

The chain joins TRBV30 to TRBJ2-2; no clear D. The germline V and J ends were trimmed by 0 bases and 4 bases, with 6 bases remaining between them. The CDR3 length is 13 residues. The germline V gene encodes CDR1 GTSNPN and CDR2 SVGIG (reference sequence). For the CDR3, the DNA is TGTGCCTGGAGTGTCGGGTCCACCGGGGAGCTGTTTTTT. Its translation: CAWSVGSTGELFF.

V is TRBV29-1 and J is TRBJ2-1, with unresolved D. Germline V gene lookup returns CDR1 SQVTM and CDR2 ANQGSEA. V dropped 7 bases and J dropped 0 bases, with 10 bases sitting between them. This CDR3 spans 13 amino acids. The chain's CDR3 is CSGRSSSYNEQFF. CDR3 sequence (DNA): TGCAGCGGGCGCTCGAGCTCCTACAATGAGCAGTTCTTC.

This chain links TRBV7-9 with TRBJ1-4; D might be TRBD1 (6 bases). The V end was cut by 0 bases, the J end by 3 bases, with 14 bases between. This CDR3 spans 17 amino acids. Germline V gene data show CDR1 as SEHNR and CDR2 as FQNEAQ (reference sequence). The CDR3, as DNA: TGTGCCAGCAGCTTAGCGCACTTGACAGGATCTAATGAAAAACTGTTTTTT. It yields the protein CASSLAHLTGSNEKLFF.

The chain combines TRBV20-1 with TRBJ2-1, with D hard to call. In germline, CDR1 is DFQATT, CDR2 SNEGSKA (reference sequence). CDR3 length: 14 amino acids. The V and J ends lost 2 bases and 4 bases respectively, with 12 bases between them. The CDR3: CSARPLTLYNEQFF. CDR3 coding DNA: TGCAGTGCTAGACCCCTGACCCTATACAATGAGCAGTTCTTC.